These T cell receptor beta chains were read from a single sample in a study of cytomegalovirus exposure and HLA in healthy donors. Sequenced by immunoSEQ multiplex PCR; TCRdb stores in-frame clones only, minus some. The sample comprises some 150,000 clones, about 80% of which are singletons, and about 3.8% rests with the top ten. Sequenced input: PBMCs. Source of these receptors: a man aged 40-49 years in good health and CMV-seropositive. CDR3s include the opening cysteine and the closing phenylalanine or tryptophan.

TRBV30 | CAWSVKGKRNTEAFF
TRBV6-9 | CASSYRGASNQPQHF
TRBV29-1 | CSVGDRNYGYTF
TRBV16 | CASSQTSGAYGYTF
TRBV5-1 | CASSQDRANYGYTF
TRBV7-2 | CASREGTAGTGELFF
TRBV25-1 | CASSRQSELYGYTF
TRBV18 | CASSETGGNTEAFF
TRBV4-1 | CASSQNRGNQPQHF
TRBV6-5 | CASSYSFSGSYNEQFF
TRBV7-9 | CSSSFGTSNQPQHF
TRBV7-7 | CASSQTDGETQYF
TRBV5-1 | CASSSSLAGNTDTQYF
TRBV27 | CASSLAQGFSPLHF
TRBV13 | CASKLQLTGAYSGNTIYF
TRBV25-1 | CASSERFSSYNEQFF
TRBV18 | CASSAGLANNEQFF
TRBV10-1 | CASSEFTKTGGKYNEQFF
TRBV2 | CASRLAGGTYEQYF
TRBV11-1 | CASRNPPGTGGRITEAFF
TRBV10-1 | CASSHSYTGELFF
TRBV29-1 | CSVEELRDIWGNEQFF
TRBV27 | CASSLYAGTYEQYF
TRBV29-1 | CSVRAGTSGYEQYF
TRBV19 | CASSGRQGPGELFF
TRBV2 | CASRGQGNGSPLHF
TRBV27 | CASSSQVSSAGELFF
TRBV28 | CASGQLYGYTF
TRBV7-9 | CASSLRGQGNTEAFF
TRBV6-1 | CASSEWYSSNQPQHF
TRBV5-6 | CASSSGGGYTF
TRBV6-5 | CASSPSGYSNQPQHF
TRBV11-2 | CASSPRAADTGELFF
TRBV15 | CATSRGGRETQYF
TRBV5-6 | CASSLVTYEQYF
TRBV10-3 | CAIRAQPGGYGYTF
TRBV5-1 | CASRVTYSGNTIYF
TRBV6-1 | CASSEIGGGHAGYTF
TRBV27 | CASSLWRVDTQYF
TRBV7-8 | CASSSDRGGDGYTF
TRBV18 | CASSSTTSGSSTDTQYF
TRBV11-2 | CASSYMGQGKNIQYF
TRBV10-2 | CASSERGTTAYNEQFF
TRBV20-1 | CSGGQNYGYTF
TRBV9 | CASSVGLEETQYF
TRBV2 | CASSEGRGYNEQFF